The clone carrying this T cell receptor (beta chain) was seen a few times. As yet, its antigen is unknown. This sample stems from a study of beta chain features in type 1 diabetes. Study findings and constraints: Cells expressing TCR highly could be over-represented by cDNA sequencing. All four CD4+ subsets from Type 1 diabetes patients carried moderately but significantly shorter TCRB CDR3s.

Germline V gene lookup returns CDR1 SGHAT and CDR2 FQNNGV. The germline V and J ends were trimmed by 4 bases and 2 bases, with 11 bases remaining between them. This CDR3 comprises 14 residues. Since all of the isolated RNA was reverse transcribed, expressed TCRB transcripts were what got sequenced. The method was immunoSEQ multiplex PCR; TCRdb's version includes in-frame clones alone and lacks a portion of them. The sample lists 150,000 or so clones, under 60% occurring once. Sorting with CD45RO/CCR7/CD25/CD127/CD95/CD27 yielded naive, central memory, regulatory and stem-like memory CD4+ cells. This sequence was found in a man in his late teens or twenties in good health. The gene calls are TRBV11-2 and TRBJ1-1; D might be TRBD1 (5 bases). Source material: Tregs from blood. The CDR3 coding sequence is TGTGCCAGCAGCTCGAGGGGAGGAAACACTGAAGCTTTCTTT. This translates into CASSSRGGNTEAFF.